One sample yielded the 32 T cell receptor beta chains listed below, sequenced in a study of CD8+CD57+ T cells in acquired aplastic anemia. All sequencing subjects had displayed CD8+CD57+ cell expansion on flow cytometry. Investigators profiled TCR beta VDJ and CDR3 from genomic DNA template. In TCRdb, the reads were re-called with MiXCR into one record per CDR3 protein. Of 150,000 to 200,000 distinct CDR3 sequences in the sample, 45% to 55% were seen once. The sequencing input was sorted CD4+, CD8+, or CD8+CD57+ T cells (not recorded which) from PBMCs. These receptors came from a human donor with aplastic anemia.

J is TRBJ1-4 and V is TRBV2, with D perhaps TRBD1 (6 bases). The CDR3 runs to 14 residues. Deletions cut 3 bases from V and 6 bases from J, with 11 bases between. In germline, CDR1 is SNHLY, CDR2 FYNNEI. The CDR3 reads CASSEGADDEKLFF. For the CDR3, the DNA is TGTGCCAGCAGTGAGGGGGCGGATGATGAAAAACTGTTTTTT.

The rearrangement uses TRBV29-1 and TRBJ2-7; 10 nucleotides line up with TRBD1. V lost 7 bases to trimming and J lost 5 bases; unmatched junction nucleotides: 2. CDR1 is SQVTM, CDR2 ANQGSEA, per germline. The CDR3 length is 11 residues. The DNA of the CDR3 is TGCAGCGCCGGGACAGGGGACGAGCAGTACTTC. Its translation: CSAGTGDEQYF.

The chain links TRBV24-1 to TRBJ2-5, with 7 bases identical to TRBD1. Germline CDR1 reads KGHDR; CDR2 reads SFDVKD. Trimming took 2 bases from V and 5 from J; bases not matched to a gene: 4. CDR3 length: 14 residues. The CDR3 protein is CATSDWNRGETQYF. The CDR3 DNA reads as TGTGCCACCAGTGATTGGAACAGGGGTGAGACCCAGTACTTC.

This clonotype was observed at least ten times. The chain combines TRBV19 with TRBJ2-5; D might be TRBD1 (6 bases). The CDR3 runs 17 residues. CDR1 and CDR2 (germline): LNHDA, SQIVND (reference sequence). V lost 3 bases and J 5 bases, leaving 22 bases between the germline ends. CDR3 nucleotides: TGTGCCAGTAGTATTTATCCACTAGGGGGTTTGGTGGAGACCCAGTACTTC. The encoded protein is CASSIYPLGGLVETQYF. Together with reference TRBV19 and TRBJ2-5, the CDR3 gives the full variable domain: DGGITQSPKYLFRKEGQNVTLSCEQNLNHDAMYWYRQDPGQGLRLIYYSQIVNDFQKGDIAEGYSVSREKKESFPLTVTSAQKNPTAFYLCASSIYPLGGLVETQYFGPGTRLLVL.

This clonotype was detected many times. The chain is built from TRBV19 and TRBJ2-2; 10 bases agree with TRBD2. J lost 6 bases, V lost 4 bases, and 20 bases had no gene match. CDR1 is LNHDA, CDR2 SQIVND, per germline (reference sequence). The CDR3 spans 20 residues. The CDR3 nucleotides read TGTGCCAGTAGTACCCCGGAGCGGGAGGGCCAATTGCCTAAGCCCGGGGAGCTGTTTTTT. Residues: CASSTPEREGQLPKPGELFF.

Remarks on this clonotype: This may come from a read error, since a much larger clone is one base off. The chain uses TRBV2 and TRBJ1-1; D perhaps matches TRBD1 (5 bases). Per the germline V gene, CDR1 is SNHLY and CDR2 is FYNNEI. Between the trimmed V and J ends, which lost 6 bases and 1 base, there was a span of 9 bases. The CDR3 consists of 13 residues. CDR3 loop: CASSRDGNTEAFF. In DNA form, the CDR3 reads TGTGCCAGCAGCCGGGACGGGAACACTGAAGCTTTCTTT.

Ten or more counts support this clonotype. The chain is built from TRBV24-1 and TRBJ2-3, with a possible D match to TRBD2 (6 bases). V was pared by 3 bases and J by 5 bases, with 17 bases between. The germline V gene has CDR1 KGHDR and CDR2 SFDVKD. The CDR3 totals 16 residues. CDR3 protein: CATSDLGTPTGDTQYF. The CDR3 nucleotides are TGTGCCACCAGTGATCTAGGGACTCCCACAGGAGATACGCAGTATTTT.

The V call is TRBV29-1, the J call TRBJ1-1, with 7 positions matching TRBD1. There are 13 residues in the CDR3. Germline-derived CDR1 and CDR2 are SQVTM and ANQGSEA. This chain's CDR3 is CSYDTGDRWEAFF. CDR3 DNA: TGCAGTTACGACACAGGGGATAGGTGGGAAGCTTTCTTT.

The table lists this clonotype with many counts. V usage is TRBV20-1 and J usage is TRBJ1-1, with TRBD1 as a possible D gene (5 bases). CDR3 size: 15 residues. Deletions cut 3 bases from V and 3 bases from J, with 17 bases between. Germline V CDR1 and CDR2: DFQATT, SNEGSKA (reference sequence). CDR3 amino acids: CSARGVGAGDTEAFF. CDR3 in DNA: TGCAGTGCTAGGGGTGTCGGGGCTGGGGACACTGAAGCTTTCTTT.

This clonotype was observed a single time. The V gene is TRBV6-1, the J gene TRBJ2-7; D remains unclear. V dropped 4 bases and J dropped 5 bases, with 6 bases sitting between them. CDR1 is MNHNS, CDR2 SASEGT, per germline. The CDR3 runs to 11 residues. CDR3 DNA sequence: TGTGCCAGCAGTGTTGGACACGAGCAGTACTTC. Amino acid sequence: CASSVGHEQYF.

The table lists this clonotype with many counts. This CDR3 is CASSSAGTGGEKLFF. CDR3 coding DNA: TGTGCCAGCAGCTCTGCCGGGACAGGGGGGGAGAAACTGTTTTTT. The chain has TRBV5-4 and TRBJ1-4, with 11 bases identical to TRBD1. Looked up from germline, CDR1 is SGHNT and CDR2 is YYREEE (reference sequence). The V and J ends lost 3 bases and 11 bases, in that order; junction bases with no gene match: 9. The CDR3 runs to 15 residues.

Many counts were recorded for this clonotype. V is TRBV20-1 and J is TRBJ2-2, with D hard to call. Looked up from germline, CDR1 is DFQATT and CDR2 is SNEGSKA (reference sequence). This CDR3 contains 12 residues. Trimming cost V 0 bases and J 10 bases, with 9 bases left between them. CDR3 sequence (DNA): TGCAGTGCTAGAGAGAACAGCCCGGAGCTGTTTTTT. This codes for CSARENSPELFF.

This clonotype was counted ten times or more. The V and J genes are TRBV12-3 or TRBV12-4 and TRBJ2-7; D ambiguous. The CDR3 is 15 residues long. With 4 bases removed from V and 0 bases from J, the gap between germline ends came to 13 bases. The CDR3 DNA follows: TGTGCCAGCAGTTCCCCAACTGGAAGCTCCTACGAGCAGTACTTC. Translating gives CASSSPTGSSYEQYF.

This clonotype appeared many times. The rearrangement links TRBV24-1 to TRBJ2-1; 12 bases fit TRBD2. The CDR3 extends over 15 amino acids. V shed 6 bases, J shed 4 bases, and the junction held 3 bases outside the gene matches. Germline V gives CDR1 KGHDR, CDR2 SFDVKD. Here the CDR3 reads CATSQLAGGYNEQFF. Here the CDR3 DNA reads TGTGCCACCAGTCAACTAGCGGGAGGTTACAATGAGCAGTTCTTC.

The chain uses TRBV11-1 and TRBJ2-7; D is perhaps TRBD1 or TRBD2 (6 bases each). V shed 5 bases and J shed 0 bases, with 11 bases lying between them. CDR3 size: 14 residues. Looked up from germline, CDR1 is SGHAT and CDR2 is FQDESV (reference sequence). Here the CDR3 DNA reads TGTGCCAGCAGCCGGCGGGACAACTCCTACGAGCAGTACTTC. This gives the protein CASSRRDNSYEQYF.

The CDR3 nucleotides read TGCGCCAGCAGCGCCGGATACAATGAGCAGTTCTTC. This codes for CASSAGYNEQFF. The chain carries TRBV10-1 and TRBJ2-1; D gene uncertain. This CDR3 is built from 12 residues. Trimming shortened V by 6 bases and J by 4 bases, and 7 bases separated the two germline ends. The germline gives CDR1 WNHNN, CDR2 SYGVQD (reference sequence).

Concerning this clonotype itself: A much more abundant neighbour one base away suggests this may be a read error. J is TRBJ2-7 and V is TRBV5-6; D is unclear. The CDR3 is made up of 14 amino acids. CDR1 and CDR2 from the germline V gene are SGHDT and YYEEEE. V was clipped by 3 bases and J by 2 bases, with 12 bases between them. The CDR3 here is CASSSMGSPYEQYF. The CDR3 DNA reads TGTGCCAGCAGCTCCATGGGGTCGCCCTACGAGCAGTACTTC.

This chain uses TRBV7-3 with TRBJ2-5; TRBD2 matches at 8 bases. Germline-derived CDR1 and CDR2 are SGHTA and FQGTGA. J gave up 2 bases and V 2 bases, and 10 bases lay outside the gene matches. The CDR3 covers 17 residues. The CDR3: CASSLGLGAGAQETQYF. CDR3 bases: TGTGCCAGCAGCTTAGGGCTTGGAGCGGGAGCACAAGAGACCCAGTACTTC.

This clonotype was picked up a small number of times. The chain links TRBV27 to TRBJ1-1; no reliable D call. The CDR3 spans 16 residues. V gave up 3 bases and J gave up 0 bases, with 14 bases separating them. Germline CDR1 reads MNHEY; CDR2 reads SMNVEV (reference sequence). The CDR3 sequence: CASSFATWTMNTEAFF. CDR3 DNA: TGTGCCAGCAGTTTCGCAACTTGGACCATGAACACTGAAGCTTTCTTT.

The sample holds a few counts of this clonotype. This chain links TRBV2 with TRBJ2-7; D remains unclear. V was clipped by 4 bases and J by 5 bases, with 9 bases between them. This CDR3 region has 12 residues. CDR1 and CDR2 from the germline V gene are SNHLY and FYNNEI. CDR3 sequence: CASSVGENEQYF. As DNA, the CDR3 is TGTGCCAGCAGTGTGGGTGAGAACGAGCAGTACTTC.

The V gene is TRBV9, the J gene TRBJ1-1, with 12 bases fitting TRBD1. This CDR3 region has 15 residues. CDR1 SGDLS and CDR2 YYNGEE come from the germline V gene. V was pared by 0 bases and J by 7 bases, with 4 bases of the junction left unmatched. CDR3 coding DNA: TGTGCCAGCAGCGTAGCGGGACAGGGGGCAGGTGAAGCTTTCTTT. As protein: CASSVAGQGAGEAFF.

This rearrangement joins TRBV9 to TRBJ1-1, with D perhaps TRBD1 (5 bases). CDR1 is SGDLS and CDR2 is YYNGEE in the germline V gene. Trimming cost V 7 bases and J 0 bases, with 10 bases left between them. This CDR3 is 13 amino acids long. CDR3 residues: CASGGTVNTEAFF. DNA of the CDR3: TGTGCCAGCGGGGGAACAGTGAACACTGAAGCTTTCTTT.

The V call is TRBV29-1, the J call TRBJ2-7; D possibly uses TRBD1 or TRBD2 (5 bases each). V gave up 6 bases and J gave up 0 bases, with 12 bases separating them. The CDR3 runs 13 residues. CDR1 and CDR2 from the germline V gene are SQVTM and ANQGSEA. The CDR3 sequence: CSVRDVDSYEQYF. The CDR3 DNA sequence: TGCAGCGTCCGGGACGTAGACTCCTACGAGCAGTACTTC.

This clonotype has ten or more counts. This chain uses TRBV6-5 with TRBJ2-7; TRBD2 matches at 9 bases. J lost 5 bases, V lost 5 bases, and 7 bases had no gene match. The germline gives CDR1 MNHEY, CDR2 SVGAGI. CDR3 length: 14 residues. The CDR3 protein is CASSPGVAGDEQYF. Written as DNA, the CDR3 is TGTGCCAGCAGTCCTGGGGTAGCGGGAGACGAGCAGTACTTC.

The V gene is TRBV11-1, the J gene TRBJ2-7; a possible D gene is TRBD1 (6 bases). Germline V lookup: CDR1 SGHAT, CDR2 FQDESV (reference sequence). Trimming left V 5 bases short and J 0 bases short, with 17 bases between. The CDR3 length is 16 residues. CDR3 in DNA: TGTGCCAGCAGCGAGGGGGTTGGCCCCCTCTCCTACGAGCAGTACTTC. This gives the protein CASSEGVGPLSYEQYF.

V is TRBV10-3 and J is TRBJ2-7; D is unresolved. Trimming left V 4 bases short and J 3 bases short, with 4 bases between. The CDR3 length is 11 residues. Germline V CDR1 and CDR2: ENHRY, SYGVKD. The CDR3 DNA reads TGTGCCATCAGTGGGCACTACGAGCAGTACTTC. Translation: CAISGHYEQYF.

This clonotype was picked up one time. The chain joins TRBV5-1 to TRBJ1-2; TRBD1 matches at 10 bases. Germline values: CDR1 SGHRS, CDR2 YFSETQ. This CDR3 is 14 amino acids long. V gave up 0 bases and J gave up 9 bases; unmatched junction bases: 5. The DNA for the CDR3 is TGCGCCAGCAGCTTGGGGACAGGGGGGTATCGCTACACCTTC. Protein: CASSLGTGGYRYTF.

The genes are TRBV7-9 and TRBJ2-7; D assignment may be TRBD1 or TRBD2 (5 bases each). The CDR3 covers 15 residues. Per the germline V gene, CDR1 is SEHNR and CDR2 is FQNEAQ (reference sequence). With 4 bases removed from V and 2 bases from J, the gap between germline ends came to 15 bases. Here the CDR3 reads CASSSLGTGTYEQYF. In DNA, the CDR3 is TGTGCCAGCAGCTCACTAGGGACCGGTACCTACGAGCAGTACTTC.

The table lists this clonotype with a few counts. The genes are TRBV5-1 and TRBJ1-6; TRBD1 is a possible D gene (6 bases). The V gene's germline CDR1 is SGHRS and CDR2 YFSETQ. Trimming left V 4 bases short and J 7 bases short, with 9 bases between. The CDR3 spans 13 residues. CDR3 protein: CASSNGQNSPLHF. DNA of the CDR3: TGCGCCAGCAGCAACGGACAGAATTCACCCCTCCACTTT.

The V call is TRBV27, the J call TRBJ2-5; 9 bases line up with TRBD2. Trimming at V came to 2 bases and at J to 5 bases, leaving 9 bases not matched to a gene. The CDR3 runs to 16 residues. Germline CDR1 and CDR2: MNHEY and SMNVEV (reference sequence). The CDR3 DNA reads as TGTGCCAGCAGTTTAATGGGGACTAGCCGGGGGGAGACCCAGTACTTC. Protein: CASSLMGTSRGETQYF.

V usage is TRBV25-1 and J usage is TRBJ2-7; 9 bases agree with TRBD1. The CDR3 contains 14 residues. The germline V gene has CDR1 MGHDK and CDR2 SYGVNS. J was trimmed by 7 bases and V by 1 base; bases with no gene match: 5. The CDR3 is CASSEFTGGWEQYF. The DNA of the CDR3 is TGTGCCAGCAGTGAATTCACAGGGGGCTGGGAGCAGTACTTC.

This clonotype was seen only once. The chain couples TRBV10-1 to TRBJ2-7, with D unclear. Germline V gene sequence: CDR1 WNHNN, CDR2 SYGVQD (reference sequence). CDR3 length: 13 residues. With 2 bases removed from V and 6 bases from J, the gap between germline ends came to 11 bases. CDR3 in DNA: TGCGCCAGCAGTGAGGCCAACTTAGGCGAGCAGTACTTC. Translating gives CASSEANLGEQYF.